This T cell receptor (beta chain) originates from a study of blood T cell repertoires in COVID-19 (dated by TCRdb to the early 2020s). Broadly, across the study: Samples covering the acute and convalescent phases of COVID-19 were provided by collaborators in the United States, Italy and Spain. The prospective study material was composed of cDNA or gDNA derived from T cells, B-cell-depleted T cells, or PBMCs. The repertoires were released in a freely available public database meant as a resource for research on the immune response to SARS-CoV-2. Samples came from the ongoing ImmuneRACE study (first 160 participants) plus 1,254 subjects from 6 global collaborators. HLA class I and class II types, where available, came from metadata supplied by the sample provider rather than from assay-based typing. The sample metadata nearly always contained a de-identified subject ID, COVID-19 status, age in years and sex. Subjects who had been exposed to COVID-19, were actively infected with it, or had recovered from it provided the deeply sampled blood TCRbeta repertoires that made up the dataset.

The collaborating institutions used their own protocols to collect whole blood in K2EDTA tubes. For TCRbeta analysis, collaborators shipped samples as frozen whole blood, isolated PBMCs, or DNA extracted from either of those sample types. What the study reported, not specific to this receptor: The quantity of clinical and demographic metadata differed by source and by participant and was supplied without curation.

TCRbeta CDR3 regions were amplified from genomic DNA using the immunoSEQ Assay, a bias-controlled multiplex PCR. In the original analysis: The number of nucleated cells in each sample was estimated by amplification of reference gene primers within the assay. To quantify the absolute abundance of each unique TCRbeta CDR3 rearrangement, sequence reads were collapsed and filtered. For each sample, productive Simpson clonality was calculated by taking the square root of Simpson's diversity index across productive rearrangements. The clones in this table, taken by TCRdb from immuneACCESS, are in-frame only. Not every clone is retained; where verified, under half of the shortfall comes from an unresolved V gene, and the cause of the rest is unknown. Clonal size and the V and J genes are those of that table, whereas D and trimming came from the DNA. This sample lists 130,000 or so clones; approximately 90% were detected once. More than 2% of the sample goes to the ten largest clones.

From cysteine to phenylalanine, the CDR3 is 12 amino acids long. Of the read, only the CDR3 DNA is kept; its 36 bases are in frame from base 1. Trimming at the junction amounts to 6 bases on V and 0 bases on J, and the germline ends lie 9 bases apart. From the germline V gene, CDR1 is SQVTM and CDR2 is ANQGSEA. Points on this clone: What this receptor recognizes is not known. The input lacks base qualities; no much larger clone sits a single base away.

The sequence came from a man aged 65 to 79 with active COVID-19. The sequence joins TRBV29-1 to TRBJ2-7, with no D gene named confidently. The sample consisted of peripheral blood. For the CDR3, the sequence is CSVHISSYEQYF. The nucleotide sequence reads as follows: TGCAGCGTCCACATCAGCTCCTACGAGCAGTACTTC.